These 5 T cell receptor beta chains originate from one sample sequenced in a study of patients and donors after allogeneic stem cell transplantation. MiXCR, run by TCRdb on the RT-PCR reads, gives a single entry per CDR3 protein. The sample carries 400,000 to 450,000 distinct CDR3 sequences, roughly 17% recorded once. Sequencing was carried out using blood, either unsorted or a sorted T cell fraction (not recorded which). Receptors were obtained from a human donor who was either an allogeneic HSCT recipient or a stem cell or donor lymphocyte infusion donor (not recorded which). It is not recorded whose cells these are; they may come from a transplant donor.

V gene TRBV4-1 combines with J gene TRBJ1-5; D remains unclear. The CDR3 extends over 15 amino acids. Per the germline V gene, CDR1 is MGHRA and CDR2 is YSYEKL. Trimming removed 0 bases at V and 0 bases at J, with 6 bases between. CDR3 amino acids: CASSQDHHSNQPQHF. CDR3 nucleotides: TGCGCCAGCAGCCAAGATCATCATAGCAATCAGCCCCAGCATTTT.

J is TRBJ1-1 and V is TRBV30; no clear D. V was shortened by 8 bases and J by 9 bases, with 16 bases between the two germline ends. The length of the CDR3 is 11 residues. Germline lookup yields CDR1 GTSNPN and CDR2 SVGIG (reference sequence). Here the CDR3 DNA reads TGTGCCCACACCAAGGGCAGCCAAGCTTTCTTT. This gives the protein CAHTKGSQAFF. Based on the CDR3 plus reference TRBV30 and TRBJ1-1, the full variable domain is SQTIHQWPATLVQPVGSPLSLECTVEGTSNPNLYWYRQAAGRGLQLLFYSVGIGQISSEVPQNLSASRPQDRQFILSSKKLLLSDSGFYLCAHTKGSQAFFGQGTRLTVV.

This clonotype was recorded a few times. The V gene is TRBV18, the J gene TRBJ2-3, with 9 bases fitting TRBD2. Per the germline V gene, CDR1 is KGHSH and CDR2 is LQKENI. V dropped 3 bases and J dropped 4; count of bases not matched to a gene: 5. The CDR3 has 15 amino acids. This CDR3 reads CASSPLAGMADTQYF. CDR3 DNA: TGTGCCAGCTCACCCCTAGCGGGAATGGCAGATACGCAGTATTTT.

This rearrangement joins TRBV6-5 to TRBJ2-7; D possibly corresponds to TRBD2 (7 bases). Trimming stripped 2 bases from V and 5 bases from J, with 19 bases between. The germline V gene has CDR1 MNHEY and CDR2 SVGAGI. This CDR3 spans 16 amino acids. CDR3 residues: CASSYNPKTGGDEQYF. The CDR3 DNA reads TGTGCCAGCAGTTACAATCCCAAGACGGGGGGCGACGAGCAGTACTTC.

V gene TRBV11-2 combines with J gene TRBJ1-1; 10 bases align to TRBD1. The CDR3 is made up of 17 amino acids. Germline CDR1 and CDR2: SGHAT and FQNNGV. The V segment lost 4 bases and the J segment 1 base; nucleotides outside the gene matches: 9. The CDR3 DNA sequence: TGTGCCAGCAGCTCAAAAAGACAGGGGGCAAGGAACACTGAAGCTTTCTTT. Translation gives CASSSKRQGARNTEAFF.